The 20 T cell receptor beta chains below come from one sample, sequenced in a study of blood T cell repertoires in COVID-19. Libraries were prepared by immunoSEQ multiplex PCR; TCRdb keeps only in-frame clonotypes and omits some of them. The table lists about 300,000 clones, 89% of them singletons, with about 1.7% in the top ten. The sample comprised PBMCs or T cells enriched from blood (not recorded which). Source of these receptors: a woman aged 35 to 49 who had recovered from COVID-19.

The V call is TRBV18, the J call TRBJ1-3; tentative D call: TRBD1 (6 bases). CDR1 is KGHSH, CDR2 LQKENI, per germline. Trimming took 3 bases from V and 0 from J, leaving 15 bases between them. This CDR3 contains 17 residues. Here the CDR3 DNA reads TGTGCCAGCTCACCTTGGACAGCCCTTAACTCTGGAAACACCATATATTTT. Residues: CASSPWTALNSGNTIYF.

J is TRBJ2-3 and V is TRBV30; 8 nucleotides align to TRBD2. The CDR3 spans 15 residues. Germline V gives CDR1 GTSNPN, CDR2 SVGIG (reference sequence). V trimming: 3 bases; J trimming: 3 bases; junction bases outside the gene matches: 8. The CDR3 loop is CAWSPRGLGTDTQYF. In nucleotides, the CDR3 is TGTGCCTGGAGCCCCCGGGGACTAGGTACAGATACGCAGTATTTT.

The chain employs TRBV7-3 and TRBJ1-6, with D uncertain. CDR1 SGHTA and CDR2 FQGTGA come from the germline V gene. Trimming shortened V by 4 bases and J by 10 bases, and 11 bases separated the two germline ends. The CDR3 is made up of 13 amino acids. The CDR3 DNA sequence: TGTGCCAGCAGCTACCAACGGTCCTCACCCCTCCACTTT. Translating it yields CASSYQRSSPLHF.

This rearrangement joins TRBV12-5 to TRBJ1-4, with 7 bases matching TRBD1. Trimming cost V 0 bases and J 5 bases; bases outside gene matches: 18. CDR3 length equals 20 residues. Germline V gene sequence: CDR1 LGHNT, CDR2 FRNRAP. The CDR3 coding sequence is TGTGCTAGTGGTTTGGTACTGGCTAACAGGGGATTAATCCAAAATGAAAAACTGTTTTTT. Translation gives CASGLVLANRGLIQNEKLFF. Combining the CDR3 with reference TRBV12-5 and TRBJ1-4 gives the whole variable domain DARVTQTPRHKVTEMGQEVTMRCQPILGHNTVFWYRQTMMQGLELLAYFRNRAPLDDSGMPKDRFSAEMPDATLATLKIQPSEPRDSAVYFCASGLVLANRGLIQNEKLFFGSGTQLSVL.

The V and J genes are TRBV2 and TRBJ1-5; D may be TRBD1 (5 bases). There are 13 residues in the CDR3. Germline V gives CDR1 SNHLY, CDR2 FYNNEI. V lost 4 bases, J lost 6 bases, and 10 bases lay in between. In nucleotides, the CDR3 is TGTGCCAGCAGTGCAGGGCGTATTCAGCCCCAGCATTTT. As protein: CASSAGRIQPQHF.

The chain couples TRBV2 to TRBJ1-4; 7 positions match TRBD1. The germline CDR1 and CDR2 sequences are SNHLY and FYNNEI. The length of the CDR3 is 12 residues. The V and J ends lost 6 bases and 8 bases, in that order; junction bases with no gene match: 3. The CDR3 nucleotides read TGTGCCAGCAGAGACAGGGTGGAAAAACTGTTTTTT. Protein: CASRDRVEKLFF.

The chain has TRBV6-2 or TRBV6-3 and TRBJ2-3, with TRBD2 identical over 12 bases. Germline CDR1 and CDR2: MNHEY and SVGEGT. V gave up 5 bases and J gave up 0 bases; unmatched junction bases: 12. The CDR3 runs 19 residues. CDR3 loop: CASSPYRTSGATSTDTQYF. In DNA form, the CDR3 reads TGTGCCAGCAGTCCGTATCGGACTAGCGGGGCCACTAGCACAGATACGCAGTATTTT.

The V call is TRBV30, the J call TRBJ1-4; D remains unclear. V was shortened by 4 bases and J by 2 bases, with 11 bases between the two germline ends. The CDR3 has 14 amino acids. Per the germline V gene, CDR1 is GTSNPN and CDR2 is SVGIG (reference sequence). CDR3 DNA sequence: TGTGCCTGGACGAGCGGACTCACTAATGAAAAACTGTTTTTT. It codes for CAWTSGLTNEKLFF.

The rearrangement uses TRBV5-6 and TRBJ2-1; TRBD2 agrees at 14 bases. The V segment lost 3 bases and the J segment 7 bases; nucleotides outside the gene matches: 6. CDR1 SGHDT and CDR2 YYEEEE come from the germline V gene. The CDR3 totals 16 residues. Here the CDR3 reads CASSSGLAGVSNEQFF. CDR3 nucleotides: TGTGCCAGCAGCTCGGGACTAGCGGGAGTATCAAATGAGCAGTTCTTC.

In the case of this clone: This sample includes further DNA sequences coding for the same CDR3. The chain uses TRBV27 and TRBJ1-5; D unresolved. Germline V lookup: CDR1 MNHEY, CDR2 SMNVEV (reference sequence). The CDR3 length is 15 residues. V lost 2 bases, J lost 0 bases, and 8 bases lay in between. CDR3 DNA: TGTGCCAGCAGTTTAGGCAGATATAGCAATCAGCCCCAGCATTTT. Its protein is CASSLGRYSNQPQHF.

The chain couples TRBV6-2 or TRBV6-3 to TRBJ2-7; tentatively, D is TRBD2 (6 bases). Per germline, CDR1 MNHEY and CDR2 SVGEGT. This CDR3 has 15 residues. V was shortened by 5 bases and J by 3 bases, with 17 bases between the two germline ends. In nucleotides, the CDR3 is TGTGCCAGCAGTCGGCCCGGGACTGAGCACTACGAGCAGTACTTC. Its protein is CASSRPGTEHYEQYF.

The chain has TRBV5-1 and TRBJ1-1; weak D call: TRBD1 (6 bases). There are 12 residues in the CDR3. The V gene lost 5 bases and the J gene lost 1 base, with 6 bases spanning the gap. Germline loops: CDR1 SGHRS, CDR2 YFSETQ. CDR3 bases: TGCGCCAGCAGAGGGGGGAACACTGAAGCTTTCTTT. This codes for CASRGGNTEAFF.

The V gene is TRBV5-1, the J gene TRBJ1-4; D may be TRBD1 (5 bases). V was clipped by 0 bases and J by 9 bases, with 18 bases between them. Germline CDR1 and CDR2: SGHRS and YFSETQ. This CDR3 comprises 16 residues. The CDR3 sequence is CASSLDRGGRGKKLFF. CDR3 nucleotide sequence: TGCGCCAGCAGCTTGGACCGGGGAGGCCGGGGGAAAAAACTGTTTTTT.

The genes are TRBV6-6 and TRBJ1-1; 9 bases match TRBD1. The J segment lost 4 bases and the V segment lost 4 bases, leaving 1 base of the junction unmatched. The CDR3 length is 13 residues. The germline gives CDR1 MNHNY, CDR2 SVGAGI (reference sequence). The CDR3, as DNA: TGTGCCAGCAGTTTACAGGGGGCCACTGAAGCTTTCTTT. It codes for CASSLQGATEAFF.

The chain is built from TRBV19 and TRBJ1-1; TRBD1 matches at 9 bases. The V and J ends lost 6 bases and 1 base, in that order; junction bases with no gene match: 6. The CDR3 consists of 15 residues. CDR1 is LNHDA, CDR2 SQIVND, per germline (reference sequence). The CDR3 sequence is CASRRQGVWNTEAFF. For the CDR3, the DNA is TGTGCCAGTAGAAGACAGGGGGTCTGGAACACTGAAGCTTTCTTT.

This chain joins TRBV28 and TRBJ2-7; a weak D match, TRBD1 (5 bases). CDR1 is MDHEN and CDR2 is SYDVKM in the germline V gene. Trimming took off 2 bases at V and 5 bases at J, with 7 bases between the two ends. The CDR3 runs 12 residues. CDR3 sequence: CASSLARDEQYF. Written as DNA, the CDR3 is TGTGCCAGCAGTTTAGCCAGGGACGAGCAGTACTTC.

CDR3: CASSSVGSGKTEAFF. The CDR3, as DNA: TGTGCCAGCAGCTCCGTTGGTTCCGGGAAAACTGAAGCTTTCTTT. The J gene is TRBJ1-1, the V gene TRBV3-1 (or the pseudogene TRBV3-2); D gene ambiguous. CDR3 length: 15 residues. V was clipped by 5 bases and J by 5 bases, with 18 bases between them. Germline assignment: CDR1 LGHDT and CDR2 YNNKEL (reference sequence).

The rearrangement uses TRBV5-8 and TRBJ2-1; 12 bases agree with TRBD2. CDR1 and CDR2 (germline): SGHTS, YDEGEE. The CDR3 spans 16 residues. V lost 5 bases, J lost 4 bases, and 7 bases stayed unmatched. CDR3 amino acids: CASRPTSGRIYNEQFF. DNA for the CDR3: TGTGCCAGCAGACCTACTAGCGGGAGGATTTACAATGAGCAGTTCTTC.

The chain is built from TRBV19 and TRBJ1-2, with TRBD1 matching over 7 bases. CDR1 and CDR2 (germline): LNHDA, SQIVND (reference sequence). The V and J ends lost 5 bases and 5 bases, in that order; junction bases with no gene match: 14. CDR3 length: 16 amino acids. The CDR3 DNA sequence: TGTGCCAGTAGTCAATTGGGGATAACAGGGGAATATGGCTACACCTTC. Translating it yields CASSQLGITGEYGYTF.

This sequence joins TRBV4-2 and TRBJ1-1; 7 nucleotides agree with TRBD1. V lost 5 bases and J lost 2; bases outside the gene matches: 5. The CDR3 contains 14 residues. Germline assignment: CDR1 LGHNA and CDR2 YNFKEQ. The CDR3 bases are TGTGCCAGCAGCTCATACAGGGGAAACACTGAAGCTTTCTTT. It encodes CASSSYRGNTEAFF.